This T cell receptor (beta chain) was recovered during a study of shared clonotypes between healthy human individuals. About this clone: The target antigen is unknown.

The CDR3 runs 13 residues. Germline CDR1 SGHNT, CDR2 YYREEE (reference sequence). The V segment lost 4 bases and the J segment 9 bases; nucleotides outside the gene matches: 7. Broader study findings: An expected dependence of interdonor clonotype sharing on sequencing depth was noted. Naive subsets generally exceeded memory subsets in estimated richness.

Naive CD8 cells comprised CD45RO-negative, CCR7-positively selected cells, excluding terminally differentiated effector memory CD45RA+ cells. Each sorted subset replicate got 200 ng genomic DNA, 30,000 or so genomes. The method was immunoSEQ multiplex PCR; TCRdb's version includes in-frame clones alone and lacks a portion of them. The sample yields under 2,000,000 clones, about 94% seen once. The chain combines TRBV5-4 with TRBJ2-1; 7 nucleotides align to TRBD2. This receptor was taken from a young man in good health. The material sequenced was naive CD8+ T cells sorted from blood. The CDR3: CASSPESSGEQFF. DNA for the CDR3: TGTGCCAGCAGCCCCGAATCTAGCGGTGAGCAGTTCTTC.